This passage covers 20 T cell receptor beta chains from one sample sequenced in a study of shared clonotypes between healthy human individuals. Using immunoSEQ multiplex PCR, the repertoire was profiled, and TCRdb retains in-frame clones only, with some absent. This table holds some 2 million clones, roughly 94% found once. Sequencing used naive CD4+ T cells sorted from blood. Subset: CD45RA+ positively selected. The receptor source for this set is a man younger than 35 in good health.

CDR3 in DNA: TGTGCCAGTAGACAAACTTCGGCGGGGGAGGGTGGCTACACCTTC. Residues: CASRQTSAGEGGYTF. The chain links TRBV19 to TRBJ1-2; D might be TRBD1 (5 bases). The CDR3 totals 15 residues. CDR1 LNHDA and CDR2 SQIVND come from the germline V gene (reference sequence). Trimming took 6 bases from V and 7 from J, leaving 21 bases between them.

The chain has TRBV5-1 and TRBJ2-7; tentatively, D is TRBD1 (7 bases). From germline, CDR1 is SGHRS and CDR2 YFSETQ. This CDR3 spans 16 amino acids. The V end lost 2 bases, the J end lost 0 bases, and 15 bases lay between the germline ends. DNA for the CDR3: TGCGCCAGCAGCTTAGGCGGGACAGTTAACTCCTACGAGCAGTACTTC. Encoded protein: CASSLGGTVNSYEQYF.

In DNA, the CDR3 is TGTGCCAGCAGTATCAACAGGGTCTATAATTCACCCCTCCACTTT. Its protein is CASSINRVYNSPLHF. V and J are TRBV2 and TRBJ1-6, with a weak D call TRBD1 (6 bases). Germline values: CDR1 SNHLY, CDR2 FYNNEI. Trimming took 5 bases from V and 3 from J, leaving 11 bases between them. CDR3 length: 15 amino acids.

This clone was observed once. Additional DNA sequences in this sample encode the identical CDR3. The V call is TRBV5-1, the J call TRBJ1-4; D may be TRBD1 (6 bases). The CDR3 is 15 amino acids. The V end lost 4 bases, the J end lost 2 bases, and 12 bases lay between the germline ends. Germline V gene lookup returns CDR1 SGHRS and CDR2 YFSETQ. CDR3 region: CASSPGGATNEKLFF. The DNA for the CDR3 is TGCGCCAGCAGCCCCGGGGGGGCGACTAATGAAAAACTGTTTTTT.

CDR3 DNA: TGTGCCAGCAGGGGACAGGGGGCGACCGGGGAGCTGTTTTTT. It translates to CASRGQGATGELFF. V gene TRBV6-1 combines with J gene TRBJ2-2, with 12 bases that match TRBD1. V lost 6 bases, J lost 5 bases, and 1 base stayed unmatched. The CDR3 sequence is 14 residues long. Germline loops: CDR1 MNHNS, CDR2 SASEGT.

V usage is TRBV6-4 and J usage is TRBJ2-2; 9 bases match TRBD1. Germline V CDR1 and CDR2: MRHNA, SNTAGT. V lost 6 bases and J lost 11; bases outside the gene matches: 7. CDR3 length: 13 amino acids. The CDR3 region has the DNA TGTGCCAGCAGAGAACAGGGGGCAGCTGAGCTGTTTTTT. Protein sequence: CASREQGAAELFF.

The chain links TRBV6-1 to TRBJ2-1, with 11 positions matching TRBD1. Losses at the gene ends were 2 bases for V and 9 bases for J; bases not matched to a gene: 6. The CDR3 covers 15 residues. Germline V CDR1 and CDR2: MNHNS, SASEGT. CDR3 residues: CASSEWTGGRGEQFF. CDR3 nucleotide sequence: TGTGCCAGCAGTGAATGGACAGGGGGCCGGGGTGAGCAGTTCTTC.

The CDR3 reads CSAYRGPYEQYF. CDR3 in DNA: TGCAGCGCCTACAGGGGCCCCTACGAGCAGTACTTC. The chain employs TRBV29-1 and TRBJ2-7; 7 nucleotides agree with TRBD1. Trimming cost V 7 bases and J 2 bases; bases outside gene matches: 5. Germline values: CDR1 SQVTM, CDR2 ANQGSEA. The length of the CDR3 is 12 residues.

This chain uses TRBV11-2 with TRBJ2-6; D unclear. The CDR3 length is 17 residues. V lost 2 bases, J lost 2 bases, and 13 bases lay in between. The germline V gene encodes CDR1 SGHAT and CDR2 FQNNGV. CDR3 bases: TGTGCCAGCAGCTTAACGGATAGTTCCCCTGGGGCCAACGTCCTGACTTTC. It codes for CASSLTDSSPGANVLTF.

The chain combines TRBV5-1 with TRBJ2-3; tentative D call: TRBD1 (6 bases). CDR1 is SGHRS, CDR2 YFSETQ, per germline. The CDR3 loop spans 15 amino acids. Trimming pared 3 bases from V and 6 bases from J, leaving 17 bases between. The CDR3 region has the DNA TGCGCCAGCAGCTCCGCCTCCGGGACAACCGATACGCAGTATTTT. Protein product: CASSSASGTTDTQYF.

This chain connects TRBV5-8 to TRBJ2-7, with D perhaps matching TRBD1 (7 bases). The CDR3 consists of 14 residues. V was shortened by 0 bases and J by 5 bases, with 12 bases between the two germline ends. Germline CDR1 is SGHTS and CDR2 is YDEGEE. DNA of the CDR3: TGTGCCAGCAGCTTGGGAGGCAGGGGGGACGAGCAGTACTTC. As protein: CASSLGGRGDEQYF.

This chain connects TRBV2 to TRBJ1-5; 9 bases match TRBD1. The CDR3 runs 14 residues. The germline V gene has CDR1 SNHLY and CDR2 FYNNEI. V was clipped by 4 bases and J by 5 bases; unmatched bases: 3. This CDR3 reads CASSGQGGDQPQHF. The DNA for the CDR3 is TGTGCCAGCAGTGGACAGGGGGGGGATCAGCCCCAGCATTTT.

The CDR3 nucleotides are TGCAGCGTTGAAGTCAGACAGGGCGAAGCTTTCTTT. Protein sequence: CSVEVRQGEAFF. V gene TRBV29-1 combines with J gene TRBJ1-1, with 7 bases aligning to TRBD1. Trimming took 1 base from V and 8 from J; bases not matched to a gene: 4. Per the germline V gene, CDR1 is SQVTM and CDR2 is ANQGSEA. CDR3 size: 12 residues. Full variable domain (missing parts from reference TRBV29-1 and TRBJ1-1): SAVISQKPSRDICQRGTSLTIQCQVDSQVTMMFWYRQQPGQSLTLIATANQGSEATYESGFVIDKFPISRPNLTFSTLTVSNMSPEDSSIYLCSVEVRQGEAFFGQGTRLTVV.

The chain has TRBV7-9 and TRBJ1-3; D perhaps matches TRBD1 (6 bases). Trimming shortened V by 5 bases and J by 0 bases, and 14 bases separated the two germline ends. Germline CDR1 SEHNR, CDR2 FQNEAQ (reference sequence). This CDR3 is 16 amino acids long. The CDR3 coding sequence is TGTGCCAGCAGCATCCCGACAGGCCTCTCTGGAAACACCATATATTTT. Protein: CASSIPTGLSGNTIYF.

Many counts were recorded for this clone. Different DNA sequences within this sample yield the same CDR3. The J gene is TRBJ1-2, the V gene TRBV6-6; the D is unclear. From germline, CDR1 is MNHNY and CDR2 SVGAGI (reference sequence). The V and J ends lost 0 bases and 2 bases respectively, with 4 bases between them. The CDR3 covers 13 residues. The CDR3: CASSYSGNYGYTF. DNA for the CDR3: TGTGCCAGCAGTTACTCAGGGAACTATGGCTACACCTTC.

The genes are TRBV11-2 and TRBJ2-7; D gene uncertain. CDR1 and CDR2 (germline): SGHAT, FQNNGV. This CDR3 spans 13 amino acids. Trimming took 1 base from V and 2 from J, leaving 6 bases between them. Here the CDR3 reads CASSLGPAYEQYF. The CDR3 DNA sequence: TGTGCCAGCAGCTTAGGTCCTGCCTACGAGCAGTACTTC.

This clone was seen once. The chain carries TRBV19 and TRBJ1-1; 7 nucleotides align to TRBD1. Looked up from germline, CDR1 is LNHDA and CDR2 is SQIVND (reference sequence). There are 15 residues in the CDR3. The junction had 10 bases not matched to a gene; V was cut back by 4 bases and J by 5 bases. CDR3 sequence reads: CASSTAEGARTEAFF. CDR3 nucleotides: TGTGCCAGTAGTACGGCCGAGGGGGCGAGAACTGAAGCTTTCTTT.

The chain couples TRBV27 to TRBJ1-1; unclear D gene. CDR3 size: 13 residues. The germline CDR1 and CDR2 sequences are MNHEY and SMNVEV (reference sequence). V lost 0 bases to trimming and J lost 4 bases, with 6 bases between them. The chain's CDR3 is CASSLSPSTEAFF. In nucleotides, the CDR3 is TGTGCCAGCAGTTTATCGCCCTCCACTGAAGCTTTCTTT.

The chain links TRBV20-1 to TRBJ2-7; TRBD1 or TRBD2 may be the D gene (5 bases each). CDR1 and CDR2 from the germline V gene are DFQATT and SNEGSKA (reference sequence). Trimming removed 7 bases from V and 2 bases from J, with 9 bases in between. The CDR3 sequence is 11 residues long. The CDR3: CSGGRTYEQYF. In DNA, the CDR3 is TGCAGTGGGGGACGGACCTACGAGCAGTACTTC.

The CDR3 bases are TGTGCCAGCAGCAAAGGGGGGACAGGGGGCATTAAGAAGCCCCAGCATTTT. Translated: CASSKGGTGGIKKPQHF. This chain connects TRBV11-2 to TRBJ1-5; 12 nucleotides agree with TRBD1. CDR3 length: 17 amino acids. V dropped 5 bases and J dropped 8; count of bases not matched to a gene: 13. CDR1 and CDR2 from the germline V gene are SGHAT and FQNNGV.